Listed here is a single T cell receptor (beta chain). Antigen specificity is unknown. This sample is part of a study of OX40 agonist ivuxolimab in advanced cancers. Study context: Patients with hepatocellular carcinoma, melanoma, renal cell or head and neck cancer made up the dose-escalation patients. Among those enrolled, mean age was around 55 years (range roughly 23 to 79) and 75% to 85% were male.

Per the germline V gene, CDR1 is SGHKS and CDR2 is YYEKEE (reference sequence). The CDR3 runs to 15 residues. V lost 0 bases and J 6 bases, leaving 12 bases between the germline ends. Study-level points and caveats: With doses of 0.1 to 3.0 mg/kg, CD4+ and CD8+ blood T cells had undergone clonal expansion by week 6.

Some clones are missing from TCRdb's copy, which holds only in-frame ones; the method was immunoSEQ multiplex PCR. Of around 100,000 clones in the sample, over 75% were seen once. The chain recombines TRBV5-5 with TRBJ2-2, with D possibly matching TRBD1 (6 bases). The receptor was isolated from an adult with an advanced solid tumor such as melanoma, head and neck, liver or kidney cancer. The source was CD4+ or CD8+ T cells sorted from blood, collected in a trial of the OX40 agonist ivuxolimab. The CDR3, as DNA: TGTGCCAGCAGCTTGGCTCCAGGGGTAGCCGGGGAGCTGTTTTTT. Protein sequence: CASSLAPGVAGELFF.